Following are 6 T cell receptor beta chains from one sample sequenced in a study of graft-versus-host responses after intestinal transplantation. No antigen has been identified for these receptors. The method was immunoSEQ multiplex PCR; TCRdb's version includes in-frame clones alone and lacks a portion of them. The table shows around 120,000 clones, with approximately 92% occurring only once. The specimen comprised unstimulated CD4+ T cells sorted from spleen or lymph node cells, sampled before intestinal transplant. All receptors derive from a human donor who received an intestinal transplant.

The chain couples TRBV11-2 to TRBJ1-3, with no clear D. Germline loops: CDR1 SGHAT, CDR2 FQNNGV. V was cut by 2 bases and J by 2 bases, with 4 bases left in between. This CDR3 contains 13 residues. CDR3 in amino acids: CASSLWPGNTIYF. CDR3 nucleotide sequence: TGTGCCAGCAGCTTATGGCCTGGAAACACCATATATTTT.

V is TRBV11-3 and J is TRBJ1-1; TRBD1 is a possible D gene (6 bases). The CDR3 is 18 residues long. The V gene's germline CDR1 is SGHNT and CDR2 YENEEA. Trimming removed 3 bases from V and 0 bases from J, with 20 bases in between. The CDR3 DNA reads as TGTGCCAGCAGCTTCTTAGCGGGACAAGTTATCATGAACACTGAAGCTTTCTTT. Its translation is CASSFLAGQVIMNTEAFF.

The CDR3 region is CASSLRTGELRTQYF. As DNA, the CDR3 is TGTGCCAGCAGCCTTAGGACAGGGGAATTAAGGACCCAGTACTTC. The V call is TRBV6-1, the J call TRBJ2-5; 9 bases align to TRBD1. Trimming cost V 6 bases and J 7 bases; bases outside gene matches: 12. The CDR3 covers 15 residues. Germline V gene data show CDR1 as MNHNS and CDR2 as SASEGT.

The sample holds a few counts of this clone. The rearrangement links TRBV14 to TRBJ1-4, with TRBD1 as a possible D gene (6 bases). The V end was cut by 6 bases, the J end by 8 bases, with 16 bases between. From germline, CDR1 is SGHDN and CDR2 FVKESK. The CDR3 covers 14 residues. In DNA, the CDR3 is TGTGCCAGCAGTTTAACAGGGCTTGGGGAAAAACTGTTTTTT. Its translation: CASSLTGLGEKLFF.

The CDR3 reads CASSLGGQGGNEKLFF. For the CDR3, the DNA is TGCGCCAGCAGCTTGGGGGGACAGGGAGGTAATGAAAAACTGTTTTTT. V usage is TRBV5-1 and J usage is TRBJ1-4, with 9 bases that match TRBD1. Losses at the gene ends were 0 bases for V and 4 bases for J; bases not matched to a gene: 4. The CDR3 totals 16 residues. Germline-derived CDR1 and CDR2 are SGHRS and YFSETQ. The whole variable domain, remainder taken from reference TRBV5-1 and TRBJ1-4, is KAGVTQTPRYLIKTRGQQVTLSCSPISGHRSVSWYQQTPGQGLQFLFEYFSETQRNKGNFPGRFSGRQFSNSRSEMNVSTLELGDSALYLCASSLGGQGGNEKLFFGSGTQLSVL.

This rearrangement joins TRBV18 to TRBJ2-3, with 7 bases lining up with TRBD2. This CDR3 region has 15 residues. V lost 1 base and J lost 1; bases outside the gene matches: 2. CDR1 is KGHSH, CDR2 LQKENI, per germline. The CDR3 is CASSPQGRGTDTQYF. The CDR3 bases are TGTGCCAGCTCACCACAGGGGAGGGGCACAGATACGCAGTATTTT.